Listed here are 31 T cell receptor beta chains from one sample, sequenced in a study of metastatic and nonmetastatic thyroid tumors. Each patient went into thyroid surgery without having received any treatment. Using MiXCR, TCRdb re-called clones from the PCR reads. Here the sample spans under 5,000 clones, 30% to 35% being singletons. Sample: adjacent normal tissue. Receptors were obtained from a female donor with papillary thyroid cancer or a benign thyroid nodule (not recorded which). Some clones in this sample may be carry-over from other donors' samples.

The chain has TRBV27 and TRBJ1-6; no clear D. CDR1 MNHEY and CDR2 SMNVEV come from the germline V gene (reference sequence). The V end lost 6 bases, the J end lost 9 bases, and 15 bases lay between the germline ends. This CDR3 is 14 amino acids long. For the CDR3, the DNA is TGTGCCAGCAGACCGACCAGTTTGAGTTCACCCCTCCACTTT. Its translation: CASRPTSLSSPLHF.

This clone was counted a few times. The genes are TRBV30 and TRBJ2-7, with 7 nucleotides matching TRBD2. Germline V gives CDR1 GTSNPN, CDR2 SVGIG (reference sequence). V lost 8 bases, J lost 4 bases, and 11 bases stayed unmatched. The CDR3 contains 13 residues. The CDR3 sequence: CAMGRESRYEQYF. In DNA form, the CDR3 reads TGTGCCATGGGGAGGGAGTCGAGGTACGAGCAGTACTTC.

This chain uses TRBV20-1 with TRBJ1-6, with 10 bases matching TRBD1. J gave up 6 bases and V 1 base, and 6 bases lay outside the gene matches. The CDR3 totals 16 residues. The germline CDR1 and CDR2 sequences are DFQATT and SNEGSKA (reference sequence). The CDR3 here is CSARVETGGSNSPLHF. The CDR3 nucleotides are TGCAGTGCTAGAGTTGAGACAGGGGGCAGTAATTCACCCCTCCACTTT.

The CDR3 sequence: CSAIRNSNEKLFF. CDR3 sequence (DNA): TGCAGTGCCATCAGGAACTCAAATGAAAAACTGTTTTTT. The chain has TRBV20-1 and TRBJ1-4; D remains ambiguous. The germline V and J ends were trimmed by 6 bases and 5 bases, with 13 bases remaining between them. This CDR3 has 13 residues. Germline V gene lookup returns CDR1 DFQATT and CDR2 SNEGSKA (reference sequence).

The V call is TRBV20-1, the J call TRBJ2-2, with D unclear. CDR1 DFQATT and CDR2 SNEGSKA come from the germline V gene (reference sequence). The ends were cut back, 3 bases at V and 3 bases at J, with 8 bases in the middle. There are 13 residues in the CDR3. This CDR3 is CSASRVDTGELFF. DNA of the CDR3: TGCAGTGCTAGTAGGGTGGACACCGGGGAGCTGTTTTTT.

J is TRBJ2-2 and V is TRBV5-1; D remains unclear. The CDR3 runs 13 residues. CDR1 is SGHRS, CDR2 YFSETQ, per germline. V lost 0 bases and J lost 4, with 4 bases in between. In DNA form, the CDR3 reads TGCGCCAGCAGCTTGGATGGCACCGGGGAGCTGTTTTTT. It translates to CASSLDGTGELFF. Using reference TRBV5-1 and TRBJ2-2 for the parts outside the CDR3, the full variable domain is KAGVTQTPRYLIKTRGQQVTLSCSPISGHRSVSWYQQTPGQGLQFLFEYFSETQRNKGNFPGRFSGRQFSNSRSEMNVSTLELGDSALYLCASSLDGTGELFFGEGSRLTVL.

Turning to this clone: Its ends do not fully match the called genes, so a read error is possible. The chain is built from TRBV6-1 and TRBJ1-6; D gene ambiguous. The CDR3 consists of 15 residues. Germline lookup yields CDR1 MNHNS and CDR2 SASEGT. The CDR3, as DNA: TGTGCCAGCAGTATGGGTACGGGGATGAATTCACCCCCCCACTTT. It is translated as CASSMGTGMNSPPHF.

This chain uses TRBV28 with TRBJ1-6; a weak D match, TRBD1 (5 bases). In germline, CDR1 is MDHEN, CDR2 SYDVKM. The CDR3 has 14 amino acids. Trimming shortened V by 3 bases and J by 8 bases, and 11 bases separated the two germline ends. This chain's CDR3 is CASSLGRAHSPLHF. The CDR3 nucleotides read TGTGCCAGCAGTTTGGGCAGGGCCCATTCACCCCTCCACTTT.

As regards this clone: Germline and junction disagree at one end, which may indicate a read error. CDR3 loop: CASSFPGQGRVGNF. The DNA for the CDR3 is TGTGCCAGCAGTTTCCCGGGACAGGGGAGAGTAGGCAACTTC. This sequence joins TRBV28 and TRBJ1-2; 10 bases are a match to TRBD1. Germline CDR1 MDHEN, CDR2 SYDVKM. The CDR3 has 14 amino acids.

The rearrangement uses TRBV10-3 and TRBJ2-6; TRBD1 is a possible D gene (5 bases). Trimming took 8 bases from V and 0 from J, leaving 11 bases between them. Germline-derived CDR1 and CDR2 are ENHRY and SYGVKD. The length of the CDR3 is 15 residues. The CDR3, as DNA: TGTGCCATCCGAGTCACAGGCTCTGGGGCCAACGTCCTGACTTTC. Its translation: CAIRVTGSGANVLTF.

The J gene is TRBJ2-3, the V gene TRBV6-2 or TRBV6-3; 14 bases are a match to TRBD2. After removal of 6 bases from V and 5 bases from J, the junction contained 13 bases not matched to a gene. The CDR3 is made up of 18 amino acids. Germline CDR1 reads MNHEY; CDR2 reads SVGEGT. The CDR3 DNA reads TGTGCCAGCAGACCCGATCTGGGACTAGCGGGAGTGAAAGATACGCAGTATTTT. This translates into CASRPDLGLAGVKDTQYF.

This rearrangement joins TRBV28 to TRBJ1-3; TRBD1 agrees at 11 bases. CDR3 length: 15 amino acids. The ends lost 3 bases at V and 4 bases at J; junction bases unmatched: 2. Germline CDR1 and CDR2: MDHEN and SYDVKM. The CDR3 spells CASSLDRGRGNTIYF. CDR3 DNA sequence: TGTGCCAGCAGTTTGGACAGGGGGCGAGGAAACACCATATATTTT.

The CDR3 sequence is CASSIATTYGYTF. The CDR3 nucleotides read TGTGCCAGTAGTATAGCCACGACCTATGGCTACACCTTC. The chain combines TRBV19 with TRBJ1-2; unclear D gene. Germline lookup yields CDR1 LNHDA and CDR2 SQIVND (reference sequence). The CDR3 length is 13 residues. V was clipped by 1 base and J by 4 bases, with 7 bases between them.

This clone is categorized as large. The CDR3: CASSLLGYSNQPQHF. CDR3 coding DNA: TGTGCCAGCAGCTTGTTGGGATATAGCAATCAGCCCCAGCATTTT. This chain connects TRBV5-5 to TRBJ1-5; D gene ambiguous. V dropped 1 base and J dropped 0 bases, with 8 bases sitting between them. Germline loops: CDR1 SGHKS, CDR2 YYEKEE (reference sequence). This CDR3 region has 15 residues.

A few counts support this clone. This CDR3 fails to terminate in the conserved phenylalanine or tryptophan, so it likely reflects a read error. No DNA is shown, since the ends of the CDR3 on it are uncertain; the CDR3 is the one TCRdb lists. The chain has TRBV20-1 and TRBJ1-1. Germline V CDR1 and CDR2: DFQATT, SNEGSKA (reference sequence). The CDR3 totals 13 residues, both ends included. This CDR3 reads CSARGGCMTEASY.

This clone was found a few times. The rearrangement joins TRBV28 to TRBJ2-7; D gene uncertain. The CDR3 contains 14 residues. The V end was cut by 5 bases, the J end by 4 bases, with 15 bases between. Germline V gene data show CDR1 as MDHEN and CDR2 as SYDVKM. This CDR3 reads CASSPLLGCYEQYF. CDR3 in DNA: TGTGCCAGCAGTCCCCTTTTGGGTTGTTACGAGCAGTACTTC.

A few counts support this clone. The chain is built from TRBV20-1 and TRBJ1-5; TRBD1 is a possible D gene (5 bases). V lost 5 bases and J 2 bases, leaving 16 bases between the germline ends. CDR1 and CDR2 (germline): DFQATT, SNEGSKA (reference sequence). CDR3 length equals 15 residues. This CDR3 reads CSAGGECGGNQPQHF. The CDR3 coding sequence is TGCAGTGCTGGGGGGGAGTGTGGGGGCAATCAGCCCCAGCATTTT.

Concerning this clone: An end of the junction differs from the germline gene, which may be a read error. The CDR3 sequence: CATSRSGGASYEQYF. The CDR3 DNA is TGTGCTACCAGCCGTAGTGGGGGGGCCTCCTACGAGCAGTACTTC. The rearrangement uses TRBV15 and TRBJ2-7; D is possibly TRBD2 (7 bases). The CDR3 consists of 15 residues. Per the germline V gene, CDR1 is LNHNV and CDR2 is YYDKDF (reference sequence).

In this sample, this clone turned up a few times. Other DNA variants within this sample encode the same CDR3. The V call is TRBV7-3, the J call TRBJ2-1; 7 nucleotides align to TRBD1. Germline loops: CDR1 SGHTA, CDR2 FQGTGA. Unmatched junction bases numbered 7, after V lost 3 bases and J lost 5 bases. The CDR3 sequence is 15 residues long. CDR3 bases: TGTGCCAGCAGCTTCCGGCAGGGGGTAAACAATGAGCAGTTCTTC. This gives the protein CASSFRQGVNNEQFF.

The rearrangement uses TRBV29-1 and TRBJ1-2; 12 bases agree with TRBD1. V shed 4 bases, J shed 3 bases, and the junction held 12 bases outside the gene matches. CDR1 and CDR2 from the germline V gene are SQVTM and ANQGSEA. The CDR3 consists of 17 residues. In DNA, the CDR3 is TGCAGCGTTGTGTTAGGGACAGGGGGCAGTGGTGACTATGGCTACACCTTC. It specifies CSVVLGTGGSGDYGYTF.

In its sample, this clone was seen a few times. The chain employs TRBV6-1 and TRBJ2-7; TRBD2 matches 11 bases. Germline CDR1 is MNHNS and CDR2 is SASEGT. V shed 1 base, J shed 2 bases, and the junction held 1 base outside the gene matches. This CDR3 has 15 residues. CDR3 in DNA: TGTGCCAGCAGTGAAGAGGGACTAGCGGCCTACGAGCAGTACTTC. It encodes CASSEEGLAAYEQYF.

The rearrangement joins TRBV11-1 to TRBJ1-6; TRBD1 might be the D (6 bases). The germline V and J ends were trimmed by 1 base and 9 bases, with 16 bases remaining between them. The CDR3 has 16 residues. Germline loops: CDR1 SGHAT, CDR2 FQDESV (reference sequence). The CDR3 protein is CASSLGKTGSGSPLHF. The CDR3 DNA reads TGTGCCAGCAGCTTAGGGAAAACAGGGTCGGGTTCACCCCTCCACTTT.

This chain links TRBV7-8 with TRBJ1-3; the D gene is possibly TRBD1 (5 bases). The V end was cut by 5 bases, the J end by 6 bases, with 17 bases between. Germline loops: CDR1 SGHVS, CDR2 FQNEAQ. The CDR3 is 15 amino acids. The CDR3 loop reads CASSRSQEIANTIYF. The CDR3 DNA reads as TGTGCCAGCAGCAGGTCACAGGAGATAGCAAACACCATATATTTT.

The chain carries TRBV27 and TRBJ2-1; D may match TRBD1 or TRBD2 (5 bases each). Germline lookup yields CDR1 MNHEY and CDR2 SMNVEV (reference sequence). The CDR3 length is 17 residues. Trimming took 3 bases from V and 3 from J, leaving 18 bases between them. CDR3 sequence: CASSFGTNRPLYNEQFF. CDR3 bases: TGTGCCAGCAGTTTTGGGACCAATCGACCCCTCTACAATGAGCAGTTCTTC.

The chain joins TRBV11-2 to TRBJ1-2; 10 bases are a match to TRBD1. The germline gives CDR1 SGHAT, CDR2 FQNNGV. With 0 bases clipped from V and 5 bases from J, the junction kept 3 bases outside the gene matches. CDR3 length: 15 amino acids. The CDR3 nucleotides read TGTGCCAGCAGCTTAGAGTTGGGACAGGGGTATGGCTACACCTTC. Its protein is CASSLELGQGYGYTF.

This clone has ten or more counts. This clone may be a read error of a much larger clone one base away. The chain combines TRBV5-6 with TRBJ1-1; 8 nucleotides agree with TRBD1. The CDR3 contains 15 residues. CDR1 and CDR2 from the germline V gene are SGHDT and YYEEEE. V shed 4 bases and J 1 base; nucleotides not matched to a gene: 6. The CDR3: CASSPDREQNTEAFF. For the CDR3, the DNA is TGTGCCAGCAGCCCGGACAGGGAGCAGAACACTGAAGCTTTCTTT.

The V and J genes are TRBV6-1 and TRBJ1-6; 10 bases map to TRBD1. Germline V lookup: CDR1 MNHNS, CDR2 SASEGT. V lost 6 bases to trimming and J lost 10 bases; unmatched junction nucleotides: 3. The CDR3 loop spans 13 amino acids. CDR3 in DNA: TGTGCCAGCAGGGGACAGGGGCGGTCACCCCTCCACTTT. This translates into CASRGQGRSPLHF.

This clone was seen a few times. The chain recombines TRBV2 with TRBJ2-5, with D maybe TRBD1 (6 bases). Trimming removed 2 bases from V and 7 bases from J, with 14 bases in between. The CDR3 spans 14 residues. CDR1 and CDR2 (germline): SNHLY, FYNNEI. CDR3 sequence reads: CASSEPGEGGTQYF. As DNA, the CDR3 is TGTGCCAGCAGTGAACCCGGAGAAGGGGGGACCCAGTACTTC.

This clone is medium-sized. V is TRBV5-6 and J is TRBJ1-2, with D unclear. The CDR3 has 12 amino acids. CDR1 is SGHDT and CDR2 is YYEEEE in the germline V gene. Trimming removed 5 bases at V and 8 bases at J, with 13 bases between. The CDR3 DNA follows: TGTGCCAGCAGTGGAGGGAAGGGAGGCTACACCTTC. Its protein product is CASSGGKGGYTF.

The J gene is TRBJ2-7, the V gene TRBV20-1; 8 nucleotides agree with TRBD2. There are 17 residues in the CDR3. The V and J ends lost 1 base and 0 bases, in that order; junction bases with no gene match: 11. Germline V gene data show CDR1 as DFQATT and CDR2 as SNEGSKA (reference sequence). The CDR3, as DNA: TGCAGTGCTAGAGGAGATAGCGGGACTCCTAGCTCCTACGAGCAGTACTTC. Its translation is CSARGDSGTPSSYEQYF.

V gene TRBV5-1 combines with J gene TRBJ1-1; weak D call: TRBD1 (6 bases). CDR3 size: 15 residues. Trimming left V 3 bases short and J 0 bases short, with 12 bases between. The germline V gene encodes CDR1 SGHRS and CDR2 YFSETQ. DNA of the CDR3: TGCGCCAGCAGCTCGGTACAGGGCCTGAACACTGAAGCTTTCTTT. Residues: CASSSVQGLNTEAFF.